This entry describes one T cell receptor (beta chain). This clone's antigen is unknown. No per-base quality is available; no much larger clone lies one base away. High-throughput TCRbeta CDR3 sequencing of frozen genomic DNA was performed by immunoSEQ, including PCR amplification, mapping, bias correction and internal controls. The study's processing was this. Productive rearrangements were retained, and unique TCRbeta sequences were defined by the CDR3 nucleotide sequence together with the V and J gene. For a sequence to be called donor-reactive, it needed a frequency of at least 0.01% and at least 5-fold expansion in CFSE-low cells compared with unstimulated pre-transplant cells. Minimum frequency thresholds were set for each subject based on the unstimulated sample with the lowest template count, ensuring at least 90% detection power. Jensen-Shannon divergence between the top 1000 TCRbeta sequences post- versus pre-transplant served as the measure of repertoire turnover. Changes in detection of donor-reactive sequences were assessed with two-sided Fisher's exact tests. TCRdb retrieved this table from immuneACCESS and kept in-frame rearrangements only. Not all clones are present; in checked studies, unresolved V genes account for under half, and no reason is known for the remainder. V and J calls and clone size are those listed in that table; D and trimming were worked out from the DNA. The sample table records 45,000 to 55,000 clones; roughly 84% of these occur just once. The biggest ten clones account for over 6.5% of the sample.

This specimen comes from a study of T cell clones after liver transplantation (dated by TCRdb to the late 2010s). About the investigation overall: Samples were obtained from ITN030ST, a randomized trial in which withdrawal of immunosuppression was attempted within 2 years of liver transplantation. After a pre-transplant mixed lymphocyte reaction, TCRbeta sequencing was used to pinpoint donor-reactive T cell clones, which were subsequently tracked in post-transplant blood. Third party-reactive TCRbeta sequences were also identified from pre-transplant MLRs to serve as an antigen-independent comparator for donor-reactive sequences. Of the eight recipients, a few were HCV-positive, while the remaining recipients had been transplanted for non-autoimmune, non-viral indications. Subjects received no induction therapy and standard immunosuppression until randomization at 12-24 months post-transplant. To count as tolerant, a recipient had to stay completely off immunosuppression for at least one year without liver enzymes climbing beyond twice the upper limit of normal. Blood samples were taken pre-transplant, pre-randomization before withdrawal, and post-randomization after full withdrawal or failed withdrawal. The study cohort included 8 liver transplant recipients, of whom 3 were classified as tolerant and 5 as non-tolerant.

General study outcomes and caveats: A significant post-transplant decrease in circulating donor-reactive CD4 TCRbeta sequences was observed in 5 of 8 subjects, irrespective of tolerance or HCV status. The conclusions were preliminary, being limited by small, heterogeneous patient numbers and by non-standardized post-transplant time points. The decline in donor-reactive sequences exceeded the decline in third party-reactive sequences, suggesting partial antigen-specific deletion that was unrelated to withdrawal success. Without allograft tissue specimens, donor-reactive T cells may have migrated into the graft rather than being deleted. In a couple of subjects, low numbers of available donor cells limited the measurable donor-reactive repertoire. When repertoire turnover was accounted for, significantly reduced detection of donor-reactive sequences was found in 7 of 8 subjects for CD4 and in 8 of 8 subjects for CD8.

Inclusive of the bounding cysteine and phenylalanine, the CDR3 is 16 residues long. The sequence is cut down to CDR3 DNA, 48 bases in frame from base 1. The germline V gene provides CDR1 SGHRS and CDR2 YFSETQ. Germline trimming amounts to 2 bases on V and 4 bases on J, with 10 as the count of junction bases outside the gene matches. What the time point label conveys for this sample: pre-transplant. Thawed unstimulated PBMCs were stained for CD3, CD4 and CD8 and FACS-sorted into CD3+CD4+ and CD3+CD8+ populations. Each of the 8 studied subjects was randomized to immunosuppression withdrawal. The Qiagen DNeasy Blood and Tissue Kit was used for isolation of genomic DNA.

The receptor chain draws on TRBV5-1 and TRBJ2-5, with 8 middle bases fitting TRBD2. This receptor was identified in a human donor who received a liver transplant. The sequencing here drew on CD4+ T cells from blood, taken before liver transplant. The CDR3 region reads CASSFTGGPSGETQYF. The nucleotides read TGCGCCAGCAGCTTTACGGGAGGGCCCAGTGGAGAGACCCAGTACTTC. Reference TRBV5-1 and TRBJ2-5 proteins supply the regions before and after the CDR3; the full variable domain is: KAGVTQTPRYLIKTRGQQVTLSCSPISGHRSVSWYQQTPGQGLQFLFEYFSETQRNKGNFPGRFSGRQFSNSRSEMNVSTLELGDSALYLCASSFTGGPSGETQYFGPGTRLLVL.